This T cell receptor beta chain was sequenced in a study of blood T cell repertoires in COVID-19. Turning to the study itself: Some COVID-19 samples were acute and others convalescent; all came from the United States, Italy and Spain. Sample material is recorded as cDNA or gDNA derived from T cells, B-cell-depleted T cells, or PBMCs.

The CDR3 has 18 residues. The germline CDR1 and CDR2 sequences are SNHLY and FYNNEI. The V segment lost 5 bases and the J segment 0 bases; nucleotides outside the gene matches: 10. TCRdb's table, derived via immunoSEQ multiplex PCR, lists solely in-frame clones and lacks some. The table records about 330,000 clones, about 82% of them present only once. The V and J genes are TRBV2 and TRBJ1-6, with 7 positions matching TRBD1. The sequenced sample consisted of peripheral blood. This sequence originates from a human donor in a cohort sampled during active COVID-19. In DNA, the CDR3 is TGTGCCAGCAGTCGACAGGGAGGCTTGAGCTCCTATAATTCACCCCTCCACTTT. Its protein product is CASSRQGGLSSYNSPLHF.